Listed below are T cell receptor beta chains from one sample, sequenced in a study of T cell changes during pregnancy in multiple sclerosis. Sequencing was performed with immunoSEQ multiplex PCR; in TCRdb, only in-frame clones are kept and a portion is missing. The sample lists tens of thousands of clones, more than 85% occurring once. The sample consisted of peripheral blood, taken after pregnancy. All receptors come from a female donor with multiple sclerosis, enrolled in a pregnancy study. CDR3s include the opening cysteine and the closing phenylalanine or tryptophan. The D gene is left open where the match is weak. Size is omitted from some rows. Given values are once, few, many or a class for expanded clones.

V	J	size	D	DNA	CDR3
TRBV7-3	TRBJ2-7	.	.	TGTGCCAGCAGCTTAACGGCAGGGGTGGCGTACGAGCAGTACTTC	CASSLTAGVAYEQYF
TRBV28	TRBJ1-2	.	.	TGTGCCAGCAGACACACAGGGACCTATGGCTACACCTTC	CASRHTGTYGYTF
TRBV6-6	TRBJ2-5	once	.	TGTGCCAGCCTCCCCGGGGGTGCGGTCGTAGAGACCCAGTACTTC	CASLPGGAVVETQYF
TRBV7-9	TRBJ1-3	.	TRBD1	TGTGCCAGCACCAGGACAGGTTTTGTAGGTGGAAACACCATATATTTT	CASTRTGFVGGNTIYF
TRBV2	TRBJ1-5	.	TRBD1	TGTGCCAGCAGACCCGGGACAGCGGGCAATCAGCCCCAGCATTTT	CASRPGTAGNQPQHF
TRBV18	TRBJ2-7	once	TRBD2	TGTGCCAGCTCACCGACTAGCGGGGGATCATACGAGCAGTACTTC	CASSPTSGGSYEQYF
TRBV12-5	TRBJ1-6	.	.	TGTGCTAGTGGTTTGGTTATAGGGGGGGCTCTTACACCCCTCCACTTT	CASGLVIGGALTPLHF
TRBV18	TRBJ2-2	.	TRBD1	TGTGCCAGCTCACCACAGGGGGCACTCAACACCGGGGAGCTGTTTTTT	CASSPQGALNTGELFF
TRBV18	TRBJ2-2	.	.	TGTGCCAGCTCTACTGTTCCCGGGGAGCTGTTTTTT	CASSTVPGELFF
TRBV7-3	TRBJ1-2	few	.	TGTGCCAGCAGCTTAGGTCACAGGGCCTTCGAGGGCTACACCTTC	CASSLGHRAFEGYTF
TRBV6-4	TRBJ2-3	medium-sized	TRBD2	TGTGCCAGCAGGAGCGGGGGGTCCCCCGCAGATACGCAGTATTTT	CASRSGGSPADTQYF
TRBV7-9	TRBJ2-1	.	.	TGTGCCAGCAGCCCCCTTATCAATGAGCAGTTCTTC	CASSPLINEQFF
TRBV9	TRBJ1-4	.	.	TGTGCCAGCAGCGCAGACACCGGGACAAGTAATGAAAAACTGTTTTTT	CASSADTGTSNEKLFF
TRBV27	TRBJ1-4	.	TRBD1	TGTGCCAGCAGTGGACAGGGGGCGGATCCTGAAAAACTGTTTTTT	CASSGQGADPEKLFF
TRBV6-5	TRBJ2-5	.	.	TGTGCCAGCCAATCCCAAGAGACCCAGTACTTC	CASQSQETQYF
TRBV6-6	TRBJ2-1	.	TRBD1	TGTGCCAGCAGTTACTACAGGGGGAATGAGCAGTTCTTC	CASSYYRGNEQFF
TRBV5-1	TRBJ2-3	.	TRBD1	TGCGCCAGCAACAGGGGTTCAGGCACAGATACGCAGTATTTT	CASNRGSGTDTQYF
TRBV18	TRBJ2-3	.	TRBD1	TGTGCCAGCTCACCACCGTCGACAGGGGGGAGGGCCACAGATACGCAGTATTTT	CASSPPSTGGRATDTQYF
TRBV18	TRBJ1-1	.	TRBD1	TGTGCCAGCTCACAGGGACAGGGGAAATTGAACACTGAAGCTTTCTTT	CASSQGQGKLNTEAFF
TRBV9	TRBJ1-1	.	TRBD1	TGTGCCAGCAGCCCGAGAGGGGACAGTTTGAACACTGAAGCTTTCTTT	CASSPRGDSLNTEAFF
TRBV7-3	TRBJ2-1	.	TRBD2	TGTGCCAGCAGCACCGTCGGAGGCGGGGGGAATGAGCAGTTCTTC	CASSTVGGGGNEQFF
TRBV7-9	TRBJ1-1	.	.	TGTGCCAGCAGAGGGGGGGACACTGAAGCTTTCTTT	CASRGGDTEAFF
TRBV19	TRBJ1-3	.	.	TGTGCCAGTAGAACACCGAGGAGGACGGTCGGGAACACCATATATTTT	CASRTPRRTVGNTIYF
TRBV7-3	TRBJ2-5	.	.	TGTGCCAGCAGCCGGGACATTAAAGAGACCCAGTACTTC	CASSRDIKETQYF
TRBV7-2	TRBJ2-5	.	.	TGTGCCAGCGAAAGGGGAGGCAATCAAGAGACCCAGTACTTC	CASERGGNQETQYF
TRBV7-3	TRBJ2-3	.	.	TGTGCCAGCAGCCGCTTCCCCAGAGGGTGGTTGGATACGCAGTATTTT	CASSRFPRGWLDTQYF
TRBV2	TRBJ2-2	.	TRBD1	TGTGCCAGCAAAAGGGACAGGGAAGCCGGGGAGCTGTTTTTT	CASKRDREAGELFF
TRBV28	TRBJ2-3	once	TRBD2	TGTGCCAGCAGTTCCCAACTAGCGGGGGGCACAGATACGCAGTATTTT	CASSSQLAGGTDTQYF
TRBV9	TRBJ2-5	.	.	TGTGCCAGCAGCGTAGAACAGGGTAAAGTCGAGACCCAGTACTTC	CASSVEQGKVETQYF
TRBV19	TRBJ2-7	.	TRBD1	TGTGCCAGTACCGGACAGGGGGCATACGAGCAGTACTTC	CASTGQGAYEQYF
TRBV9	TRBJ2-1	.	.	TGTGCCAGCAGCGTAGACAGTTACAATGAGCAGTTCTTC	CASSVDSYNEQFF
TRBV5-6	TRBJ2-2	.	TRBD2	TGTGCCAGCAGACTGACTAGCGGGGGCCCCAGAACCGGGGAGCTGTTTTTT	CASRLTSGGPRTGELFF
TRBV7-3	TRBJ2-1	.	.	TGTGCCAGCAGCTTAGGAGGCATCAATGAGCAGTTCTTC	CASSLGGINEQFF
TRBV11-3	TRBJ2-1	.	.	TGTGCCAGCAGCTCAGGACTCCACAATGAGCAGTTCTTC	CASSSGLHNEQFF
TRBV6-6	TRBJ2-2	.	.	TGTGCCAGCAGTGGAGACGGGTCGAACACCGGGGAGCTGTTTTTT	CASSGDGSNTGELFF
TRBV27	TRBJ2-5	.	TRBD2	TGTGCCAGCAGCCTCTCAACCAGCGGGGGTCCCCAAGAGACCCAGTACTTC	CASSLSTSGGPQETQYF
TRBV7-3	TRBJ2-3	.	TRBD2	TGTGCCAGCAGCTTAGACGGGGGGGCAGCAGATACGCAGTATTTT	CASSLDGGAADTQYF
TRBV29-1	TRBJ1-2	.	.	TGCAGCGTAGGAAGGGGCGCGAAAGGCTACACCTTC	CSVGRGAKGYTF
TRBV2	TRBJ1-5	.	TRBD1	TGTGCCAGCAGTGATCTGGGGACAGGATTAAGCAATCAGCCCCAGCATTTT	CASSDLGTGLSNQPQHF
TRBV7-2	TRBJ2-7	once	TRBD1	TGTGCCAGCAGCTTAACGGGACAGATGAGCTCCTACGAGCAGTACTTC	CASSLTGQMSSYEQYF